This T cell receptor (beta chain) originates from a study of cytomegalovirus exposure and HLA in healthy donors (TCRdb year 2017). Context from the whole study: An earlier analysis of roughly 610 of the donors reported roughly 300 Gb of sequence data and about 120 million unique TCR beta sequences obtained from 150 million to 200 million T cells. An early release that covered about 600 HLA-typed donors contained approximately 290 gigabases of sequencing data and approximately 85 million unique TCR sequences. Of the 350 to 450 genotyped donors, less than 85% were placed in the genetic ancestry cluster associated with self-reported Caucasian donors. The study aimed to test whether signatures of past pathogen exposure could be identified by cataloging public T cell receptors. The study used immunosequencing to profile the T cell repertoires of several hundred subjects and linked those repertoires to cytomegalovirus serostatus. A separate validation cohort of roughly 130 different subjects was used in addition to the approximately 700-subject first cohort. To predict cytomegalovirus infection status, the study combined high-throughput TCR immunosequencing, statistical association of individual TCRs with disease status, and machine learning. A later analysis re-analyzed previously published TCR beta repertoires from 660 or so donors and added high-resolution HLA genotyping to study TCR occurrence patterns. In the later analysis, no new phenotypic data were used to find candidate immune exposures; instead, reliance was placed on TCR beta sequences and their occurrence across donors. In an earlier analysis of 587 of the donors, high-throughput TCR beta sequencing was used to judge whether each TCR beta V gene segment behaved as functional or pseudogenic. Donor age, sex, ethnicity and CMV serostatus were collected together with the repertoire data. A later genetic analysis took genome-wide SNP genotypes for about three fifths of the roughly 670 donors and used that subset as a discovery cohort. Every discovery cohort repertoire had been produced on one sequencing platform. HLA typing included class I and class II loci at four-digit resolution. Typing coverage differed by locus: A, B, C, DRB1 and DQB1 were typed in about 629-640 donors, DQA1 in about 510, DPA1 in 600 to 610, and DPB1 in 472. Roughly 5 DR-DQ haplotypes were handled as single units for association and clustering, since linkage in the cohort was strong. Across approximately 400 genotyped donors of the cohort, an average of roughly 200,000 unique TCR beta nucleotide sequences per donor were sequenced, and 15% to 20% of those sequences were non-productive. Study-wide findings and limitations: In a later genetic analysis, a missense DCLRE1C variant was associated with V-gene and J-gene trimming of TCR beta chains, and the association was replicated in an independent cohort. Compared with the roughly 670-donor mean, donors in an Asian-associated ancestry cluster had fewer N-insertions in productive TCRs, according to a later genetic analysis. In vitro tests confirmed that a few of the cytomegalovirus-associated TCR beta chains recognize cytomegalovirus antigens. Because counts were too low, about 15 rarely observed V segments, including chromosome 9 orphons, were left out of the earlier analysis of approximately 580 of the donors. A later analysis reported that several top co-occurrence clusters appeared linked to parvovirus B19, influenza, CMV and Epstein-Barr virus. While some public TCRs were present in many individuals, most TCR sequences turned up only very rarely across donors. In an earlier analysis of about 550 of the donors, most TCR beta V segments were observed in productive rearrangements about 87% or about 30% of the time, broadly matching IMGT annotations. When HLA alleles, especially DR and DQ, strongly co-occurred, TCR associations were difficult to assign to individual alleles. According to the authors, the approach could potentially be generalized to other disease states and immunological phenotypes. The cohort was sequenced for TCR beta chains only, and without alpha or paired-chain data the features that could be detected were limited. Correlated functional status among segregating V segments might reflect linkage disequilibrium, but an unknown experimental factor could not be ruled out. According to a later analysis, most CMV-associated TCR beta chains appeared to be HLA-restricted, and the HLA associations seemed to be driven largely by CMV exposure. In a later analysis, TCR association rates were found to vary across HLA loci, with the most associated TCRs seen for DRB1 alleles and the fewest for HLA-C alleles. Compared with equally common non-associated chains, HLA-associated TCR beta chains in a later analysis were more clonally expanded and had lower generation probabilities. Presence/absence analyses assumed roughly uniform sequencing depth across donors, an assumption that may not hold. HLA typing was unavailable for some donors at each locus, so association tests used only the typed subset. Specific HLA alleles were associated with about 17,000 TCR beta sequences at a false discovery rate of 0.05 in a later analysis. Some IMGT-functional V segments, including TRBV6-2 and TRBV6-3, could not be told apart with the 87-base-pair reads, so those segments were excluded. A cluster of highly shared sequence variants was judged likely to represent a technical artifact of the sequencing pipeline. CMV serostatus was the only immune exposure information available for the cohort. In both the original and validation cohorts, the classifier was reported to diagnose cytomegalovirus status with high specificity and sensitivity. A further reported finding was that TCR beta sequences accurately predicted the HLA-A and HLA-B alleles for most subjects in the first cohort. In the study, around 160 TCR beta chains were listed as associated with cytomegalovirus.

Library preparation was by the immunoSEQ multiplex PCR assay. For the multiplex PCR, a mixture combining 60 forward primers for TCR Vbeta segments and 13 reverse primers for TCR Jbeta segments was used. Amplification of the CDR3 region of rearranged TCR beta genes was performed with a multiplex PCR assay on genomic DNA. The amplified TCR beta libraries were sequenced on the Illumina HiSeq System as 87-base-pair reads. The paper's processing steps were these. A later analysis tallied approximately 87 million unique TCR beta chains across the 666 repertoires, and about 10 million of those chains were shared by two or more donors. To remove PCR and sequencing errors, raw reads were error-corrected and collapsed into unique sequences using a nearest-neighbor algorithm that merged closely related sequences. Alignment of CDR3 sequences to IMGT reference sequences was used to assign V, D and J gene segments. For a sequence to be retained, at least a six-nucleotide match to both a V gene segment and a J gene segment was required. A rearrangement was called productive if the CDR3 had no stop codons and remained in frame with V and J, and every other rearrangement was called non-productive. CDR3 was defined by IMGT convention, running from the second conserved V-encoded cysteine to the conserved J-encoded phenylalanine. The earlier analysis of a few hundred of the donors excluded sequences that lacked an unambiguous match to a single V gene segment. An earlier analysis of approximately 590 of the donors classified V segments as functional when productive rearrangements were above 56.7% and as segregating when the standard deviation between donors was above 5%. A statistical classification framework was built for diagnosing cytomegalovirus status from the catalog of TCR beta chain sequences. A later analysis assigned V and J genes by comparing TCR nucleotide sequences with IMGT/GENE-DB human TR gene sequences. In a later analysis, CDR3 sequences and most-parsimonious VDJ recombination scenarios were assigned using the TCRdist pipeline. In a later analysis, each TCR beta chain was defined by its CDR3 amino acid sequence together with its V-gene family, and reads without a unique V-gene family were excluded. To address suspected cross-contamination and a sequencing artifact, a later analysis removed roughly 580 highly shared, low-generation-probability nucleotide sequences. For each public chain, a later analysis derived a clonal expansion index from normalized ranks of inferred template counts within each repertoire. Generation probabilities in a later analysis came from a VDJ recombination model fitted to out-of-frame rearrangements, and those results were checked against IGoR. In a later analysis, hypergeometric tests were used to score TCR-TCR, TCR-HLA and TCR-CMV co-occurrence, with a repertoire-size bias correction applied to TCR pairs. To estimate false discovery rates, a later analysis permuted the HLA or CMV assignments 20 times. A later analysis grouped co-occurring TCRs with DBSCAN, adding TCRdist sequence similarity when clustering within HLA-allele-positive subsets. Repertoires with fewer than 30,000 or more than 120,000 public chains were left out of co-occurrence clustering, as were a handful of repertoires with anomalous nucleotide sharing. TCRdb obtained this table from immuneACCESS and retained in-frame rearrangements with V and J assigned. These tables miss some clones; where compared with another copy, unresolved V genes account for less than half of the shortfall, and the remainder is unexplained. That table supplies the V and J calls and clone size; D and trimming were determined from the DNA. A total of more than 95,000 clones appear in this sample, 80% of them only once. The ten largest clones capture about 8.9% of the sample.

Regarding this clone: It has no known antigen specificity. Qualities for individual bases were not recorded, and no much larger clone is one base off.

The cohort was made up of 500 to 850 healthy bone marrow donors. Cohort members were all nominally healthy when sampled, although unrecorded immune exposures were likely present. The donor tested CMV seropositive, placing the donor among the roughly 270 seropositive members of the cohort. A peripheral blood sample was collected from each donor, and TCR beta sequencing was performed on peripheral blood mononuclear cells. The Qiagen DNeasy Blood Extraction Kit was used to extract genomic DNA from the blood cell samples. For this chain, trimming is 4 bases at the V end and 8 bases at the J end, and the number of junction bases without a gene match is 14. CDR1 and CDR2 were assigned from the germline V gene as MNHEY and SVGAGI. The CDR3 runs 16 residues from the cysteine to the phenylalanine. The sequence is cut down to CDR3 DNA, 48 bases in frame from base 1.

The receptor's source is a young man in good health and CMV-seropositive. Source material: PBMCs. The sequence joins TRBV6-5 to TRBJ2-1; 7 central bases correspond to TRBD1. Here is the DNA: TGTGCCAGCAGTTCCGCCTACCAGACAGGGCTCCATGAGCAGTTCTTC. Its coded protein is CASSSAYQTGLHEQFF.